This TCR beta chain was found in a study of cytomegalovirus exposure and HLA in healthy donors. V was shortened by 3 bases and J by 6 bases, with 15 bases between the two germline ends. From germline, CDR1 is MNHEY and CDR2 SMNVEV (reference sequence). This CDR3 spans 15 amino acids. With 60 Vbeta and 13 Jbeta primers, the PCR was carried out. The repertoire was sequenced with immunoSEQ multiplex PCR; TCRdb's copy has only in-frame clones and lacks some. The sample includes over 100,000 clones, 74% of them seen just once. Specimen: PBMCs. V usage is TRBV27 and J usage is TRBJ1-5; D possibly corresponds to TRBD1 (5 bases). The sequence came from a human donor in good health. The CDR3 sequence is CASSFSRVGGQPQHF. CDR3 coding DNA: TGTGCCAGCAGTTTTTCCAGGGTAGGTGGTCAGCCCCAGCATTTT.